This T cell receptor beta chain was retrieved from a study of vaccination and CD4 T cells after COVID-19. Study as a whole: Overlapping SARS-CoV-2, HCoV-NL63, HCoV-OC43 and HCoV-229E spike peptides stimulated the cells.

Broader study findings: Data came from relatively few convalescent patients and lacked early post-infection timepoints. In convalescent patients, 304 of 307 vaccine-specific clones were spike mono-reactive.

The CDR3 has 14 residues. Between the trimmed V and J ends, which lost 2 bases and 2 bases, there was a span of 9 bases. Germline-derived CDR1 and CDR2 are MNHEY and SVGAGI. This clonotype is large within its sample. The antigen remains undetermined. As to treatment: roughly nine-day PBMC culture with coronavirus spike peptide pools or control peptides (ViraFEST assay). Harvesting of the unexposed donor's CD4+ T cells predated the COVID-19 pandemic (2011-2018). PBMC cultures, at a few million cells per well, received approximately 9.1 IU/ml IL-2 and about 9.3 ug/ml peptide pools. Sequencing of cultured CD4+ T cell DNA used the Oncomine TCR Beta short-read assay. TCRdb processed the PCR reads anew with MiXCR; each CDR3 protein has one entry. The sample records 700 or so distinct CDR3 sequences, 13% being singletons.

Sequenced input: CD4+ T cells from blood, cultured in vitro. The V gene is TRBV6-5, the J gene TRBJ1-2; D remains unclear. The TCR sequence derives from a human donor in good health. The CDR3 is CASSYEGENYGYTF. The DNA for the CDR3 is TGTGCCAGCAGTTACGAGGGAGAGAACTATGGCTACACCTTC.